This TCR beta chain was observed in a study of blood T cell repertoires in COVID-19. Study overall: PBMCs, B-cell-depleted T cells, or T cells were the source of the cDNA or gDNA that made up the material.

Those enrolled in Seattle joined during active infection and were followed longitudinally afterward. The CDR3 totals 14 residues. V was pared by 6 bases and J by 3 bases, with 5 bases of the junction left unmatched. Germline V gene sequence: CDR1 MNHEY, CDR2 SVGAGI. Here immunoSEQ multiplex PCR was the method, and the copy in TCRdb shows in-frame clones only, minus some. The sample shows over 90,000 clones, roughly 81% of them seen only once. This receptor was obtained from a man aged 80 or over with COVID-19, enrolled during active disease. Specimen: peripheral blood. The chain joins TRBV6-5 to TRBJ2-4; 7 positions agree with TRBD1. The CDR3 nucleotides read TGTGCCAGCAGCCGTCGGGACAGCAAAAACATTCAGTACTTC. Its protein is CASSRRDSKNIQYF.